This is a list of T cell receptor beta chains from one sample in a study of T cells in localized non-small cell lung cancer. Sequencing was performed with immunoSEQ multiplex PCR; in TCRdb, only in-frame clones are kept and a portion is missing. The sample lists 31,000 or so clones, 70% to 90% occurring once. The source material was peripheral blood, sampled before any cancer treatment. The source is a woman between 40 and 69 years old with stage I lung adenocarcinoma. CDR3s include the opening cysteine and the closing phenylalanine or tryptophan. Fields, in order: J gene, D gene, V gene, clone size, CDR3 DNA, CDR3 protein. A D gene is named only where the DNA matches it firmly. Size values are once, few and many counts, or a class for expanded clones, and some rows have none.

J gene: TRBJ2-5
D gene: TRBD2
V gene: TRBV7-2
clone size: .
CDR3 DNA: TGTGCCAGCAGCGCATTAGCGGGAGTGGAGACCCAGTACTTC
CDR3 protein: CASSALAGVETQYF

J gene: TRBJ2-7
D gene: TRBD1
V gene: TRBV5-1
clone size: .
CDR3 DNA: TGCGCCAGCAGCCGCCGACAGGGGACCTACGAGCAGTACTTC
CDR3 protein: CASSRRQGTYEQYF

J gene: TRBJ1-5
D gene: .
V gene: TRBV15
clone size: few
CDR3 DNA: TGTGCCACGGAGCCCTCGGGAAACAGCAATCAGCCCCAGCATTTT
CDR3 protein: CATEPSGNSNQPQHF

J gene: TRBJ1-2
D gene: .
V gene: TRBV20-1
clone size: .
CDR3 DNA: TGCAGTGCTAGAGATCCGGCTGGCTACACCTTC
CDR3 protein: CSARDPAGYTF

J gene: TRBJ1-1
D gene: .
V gene: TRBV18
clone size: .
CDR3 DNA: TGTGCCAGCTCACCTACAGGGAGCACTGAAGCTTTCTTT
CDR3 protein: CASSPTGSTEAFF

J gene: TRBJ1-2
D gene: TRBD1
V gene: TRBV7-9
clone size: once
CDR3 DNA: TGTGCCAGCAGCTTAGCGCCGGGACAGGGGGCATCTGGCTACACCTTC
CDR3 protein: CASSLAPGQGASGYTF

J gene: TRBJ1-1
D gene: TRBD1
V gene: TRBV18
clone size: .
CDR3 DNA: TGTGCCAGCTCACCAGGACAGGGGAGCGGGACTGAAGCTTTCTTT
CDR3 protein: CASSPGQGSGTEAFF

J gene: TRBJ2-2
D gene: TRBD2
V gene: TRBV4-1
clone size: .
CDR3 DNA: TGCGCCAGCAGCCAGAGGGGACTAGCGGGCACCGGGGAGCTGTTTTTT
CDR3 protein: CASSQRGLAGTGELFF

J gene: TRBJ1-1
D gene: .
V gene: TRBV11-3
clone size: once
CDR3 DNA: TGTGCCAGCAGCCCAGGCTTGGGGACGGGAAGCACTGAAGCTTTCTTT
CDR3 protein: CASSPGLGTGSTEAFF

J gene: TRBJ2-3
D gene: .
V gene: TRBV5-1
clone size: .
CDR3 DNA: TGCGCCAGCAGCTTGGCCTCGGGAGATACGCAGTATTTT
CDR3 protein: CASSLASGDTQYF

J gene: TRBJ1-5
D gene: .
V gene: TRBV9
clone size: .
CDR3 DNA: TGTGCCAGCAGCGCGGACGGCGATAGCAATCAGCCCCAGCATTTT
CDR3 protein: CASSADGDSNQPQHF

J gene: TRBJ1-4
D gene: .
V gene: TRBV28
clone size: few
CDR3 DNA: TGTGCCACCGGGGACCAGGGAGCTAATGAAAAACTGTTTTTT
CDR3 protein: CATGDQGANEKLFF

J gene: TRBJ2-5
D gene: .
V gene: TRBV30
clone size: few
CDR3 DNA: TGTGCCTGGAGTAAACTCGGCCACCAAGAGACCCAGTACTTC
CDR3 protein: CAWSKLGHQETQYF

J gene: TRBJ1-3
D gene: TRBD1
V gene: TRBV28
clone size: .
CDR3 DNA: TGTGCCAGCAGTGGATGGGGACAGGGGGCTGGAAACACCATATATTTT
CDR3 protein: CASSGWGQGAGNTIYF

J gene: TRBJ2-1
D gene: .
V gene: TRBV27
clone size: .
CDR3 DNA: TGTGCCAGCACCTCTGGGGCGAGGAATAGAGGCAATGAGCAGTTCTTC
CDR3 protein: CASTSGARNRGNEQFF

J gene: TRBJ2-3
D gene: TRBD2
V gene: TRBV4-2
clone size: .
CDR3 DNA: TGTGCCAGCAGCCAAGCCTCGGGAACTAGCGGGGGGGGCACAGATACGCAGTATTTT
CDR3 protein: CASSQASGTSGGGTDTQYF

J gene: TRBJ2-5
D gene: TRBD2
V gene: TRBV7-9
clone size: .
CDR3 DNA: TGTGCCAGCAGCCAGACCACGGGGGGTGAGACCCAGTACTTC
CDR3 protein: CASSQTTGGETQYF

J gene: TRBJ1-1
D gene: .
V gene: TRBV6-5
clone size: .
CDR3 DNA: TGTGCCAGCAGTATGAAGGGCCTTTGGGACACTGAAGCTTTCTTT
CDR3 protein: CASSMKGLWDTEAFF

J gene: TRBJ2-5
D gene: .
V gene: TRBV5-5
clone size: .
CDR3 DNA: TGTGCCAGCAGCTCTAGGGAGACCCAGTACTTC
CDR3 protein: CASSSRETQYF

J gene: TRBJ1-2
D gene: .
V gene: TRBV4-2
clone size: .
CDR3 DNA: TGTGCCAGCAGCCAAGATACTTATACAGGGATGAACTATGGCTACACCTTC
CDR3 protein: CASSQDTYTGMNYGYTF

J gene: TRBJ2-3
D gene: TRBD1
V gene: TRBV7-9
clone size: .
CDR3 DNA: TGTGCCAGCAGCTCCTCCGGACAGGTTACGGTCTATAGGGATACGCAGTATTTT
CDR3 protein: CASSSSGQVTVYRDTQYF

J gene: TRBJ2-3
D gene: .
V gene: TRBV7-7
clone size: .
CDR3 DNA: TGTGCCAGCAGCTTACAGGGGTTAACAGATACGCAGTATTTT
CDR3 protein: CASSLQGLTDTQYF